The TCR beta chain under discussion was sequenced for a study of blood T cell repertoires in COVID-19. About the study: Sample material is recorded as cDNA or gDNA derived from T cells, B-cell-depleted T cells, or PBMCs.

This clone was observed a few times. CDR3 size: 14 residues. Germline assignment: CDR1 SGHRS and CDR2 YFSETQ. Trimming pared 4 bases from V and 2 bases from J, leaving 13 bases between. Study processing details: From reference gene primer amplification, estimates of nucleated cell counts were derived. Here immunoSEQ multiplex PCR was the method, and the copy in TCRdb shows in-frame clones only, minus some. Clonal size and the V and J genes are those of that table, whereas D and trimming came from the DNA. This sample yields around 270,000 clones, of which less than 90% are seen a single time; 3.5% to 5% belongs to the top ten.

Sequencing used peripheral blood. This chain uses TRBV5-1 with TRBJ2-7; D gene ambiguous. This receptor was taken from a man aged 55 to 70 with acute or convalescent COVID-19. CDR3 residues: CASSIGSPTYEQYF. CDR3 nucleotides: TGCGCCAGCAGCATCGGGTCCCCAACCTACGAGCAGTACTTC.